This T cell receptor beta chain was sequenced during a study of CD8+ T cells in alopecia areata. Study-wide findings and caveats: Higher clonality than in normal scalp was seen in lesional scalp, especially alopecia totalis/universalis. Between patients, shared TCR sequences were less clear than in mice. This was possibly due in part to HLA diversity in the patient population.

About this clone itself: Its matching antigen is unknown.

Per the germline V gene, CDR1 is LNHDA and CDR2 is SQIVND (reference sequence). This CDR3 is 11 amino acids long. Trimming pared 6 bases from V and 1 base from J, leaving 0 bases between. Both peripheral blood and punch biopsies of lesional scalp skin were obtained from patients who had alopecia areata. It was from PBMCs that CD4+ and CD8+ T cells were sorted. cDNA serving as the sequencing template came from extracted, reverse transcribed RNA. Assay used: immunoSEQ multiplex PCR; TCRdb lists only in-frame clones, some missing. Seen here are about 64,000 clones, roughly 40% observed once, and the top ten hold roughly 47%.

The receptor's source is a human donor with alopecia areata. The specimen sequenced was NKG2D-low CD8+ T cells sorted from blood. The chain is built from TRBV19 and TRBJ2-2; D is uncertain. CDR3 amino acids: CASRNTGELFF. The CDR3 bases are TGTGCCAGTAGGAACACCGGGGAGCTGTTTTTT.